This entry lists 21 T cell receptor beta chains sequenced from one sample in a study of blood T cell repertoires in COVID-19. Sequenced by immunoSEQ multiplex PCR; TCRdb stores in-frame clones only, minus some. The sample lists about 400,000 clones; just under 90% were seen once. The sequencing input was PBMCs or T cells enriched from blood (not recorded which). The receptors were sampled from a woman in her twenties or thirties who had recovered from COVID-19.

This sequence joins TRBV11-2 and TRBJ2-2; TRBD1 aligns across 12 bases. Germline-derived CDR1 and CDR2 are SGHAT and FQNNGV. The CDR3 consists of 14 residues. J gave up 6 bases and V 4 bases, and 0 bases lay outside the gene matches. The CDR3: CASSWDRGPGELFF. The CDR3 DNA follows: TGTGCCAGCAGCTGGGACAGGGGGCCCGGGGAGCTGTTTTTT.

The rearrangement uses TRBV27 and TRBJ1-5, with 9 bases lining up with TRBD1. The CDR3 is 16 amino acids. V lost 2 bases, J lost 4 bases, and 6 bases stayed unmatched. In germline, CDR1 is MNHEY, CDR2 SMNVEV (reference sequence). The CDR3 loop is CASSLTGGRLNQPQHF. The CDR3 DNA sequence: TGTGCCAGCAGTTTAACAGGGGGCCGATTAAATCAGCCCCAGCATTTT.

The chain joins TRBV6-2 or TRBV6-3 to TRBJ1-6; possibly TRBD1 for D (6 bases). In germline, CDR1 is MNHEY, CDR2 SVGEGT. The CDR3 length is 14 residues. V lost 4 bases, J lost 9 bases, and 13 bases lay in between. This CDR3 reads CASSWGTLGSPLHF. Here the CDR3 DNA reads TGTGCCAGCAGTTGGGGGACATTGGGTTCACCCCTCCACTTT.

This clone was seen a few times. The CDR3 reads CATDFPGQGGQPQHF. As DNA, the CDR3 is TGTGCCACTGATTTTCCGGGACAGGGGGGTCAGCCCCAGCATTTT. V is TRBV6-5 and J is TRBJ1-5; 11 bases align to TRBD1. The CDR3 length is 15 residues. CDR1 is MNHEY, CDR2 SVGAGI, per germline. The V segment lost 10 bases and the J segment 6 bases; nucleotides outside the gene matches: 11.

This clone came up a few times. The chain recombines TRBV9 with TRBJ2-5, with TRBD2 identical over 10 bases. V dropped 3 bases and J dropped 4; count of bases not matched to a gene: 9. Germline V gene data show CDR1 as SGDLS and CDR2 as YYNGEE. The CDR3 extends over 16 amino acids. The CDR3 DNA follows: TGTGCCAGCAGCGGAACTAGCGGGGTGTCGGGAGAGACCCAGTACTTC. Translating it yields CASSGTSGVSGETQYF.

This chain links TRBV6-5 with TRBJ1-1; tentatively, D is TRBD1 (5 bases). The germline V and J ends were trimmed by 5 bases and 5 bases, with 18 bases remaining between them. The CDR3 runs 15 residues. The germline V gene has CDR1 MNHEY and CDR2 SVGAGI. The CDR3 loop is CASSQTRGGGTEAFF. The CDR3, as DNA: TGTGCCAGCAGTCAAACCCGTGGGGGAGGTACTGAAGCTTTCTTT.

The CDR3 is CASSPTGGGEAFF. The CDR3 DNA reads as TGTGCCAGCAGCCCTACGGGGGGGGGTGAAGCTTTCTTT. This sequence joins TRBV9 and TRBJ1-1; tentative D call: TRBD1 (5 bases). The V end was cut by 4 bases, the J end by 7 bases, with 14 bases between. CDR3 size: 13 residues. Germline-derived CDR1 and CDR2 are SGDLS and YYNGEE.

The chain is built from TRBV11-3 and TRBJ2-2; 11 bases are a match to TRBD2. The CDR3 is 15 residues long. The trim removed 6 bases at V and 5 bases at J, leaving 5 bases unmatched. Germline lookup yields CDR1 SGHNT and CDR2 YENEEA. The CDR3, as DNA: TGTGCCAGCAGTTCTACTAGCGGGAGTACCGGGGAGCTGTTTTTT. Translated: CASSSTSGSTGELFF.

The chain combines TRBV27 with TRBJ2-7; 9 nucleotides match TRBD1. There are 13 residues in the CDR3. The ends lost 6 bases at V and 2 bases at J; junction bases unmatched: 2. CDR1 and CDR2 (germline): MNHEY, SMNVEV (reference sequence). This CDR3 reads CASRGQGPYEQYF. The CDR3 region has the DNA TGTGCCAGCAGGGGACAGGGTCCCTACGAGCAGTACTTC.

This sequence joins TRBV6-2 or TRBV6-3 and TRBJ2-5, with 7 bases aligning to TRBD1. There are 14 residues in the CDR3. CDR1 is MNHEY, CDR2 SVGEGT, per germline. The junction had 8 bases not matched to a gene; V was cut back by 5 bases and J by 5 bases. The CDR3 DNA is TGTGCCAGCAGTCGACAGGGTCGGTGGGAGACCCAGTACTTC. Its protein product is CASSRQGRWETQYF.

This chain connects TRBV30 to TRBJ1-2; D might be TRBD1 (5 bases). Germline loops: CDR1 GTSNPN, CDR2 SVGIG (reference sequence). Trimming shortened V by 2 bases and J by 4 bases, and 14 bases separated the two germline ends. The CDR3 has 14 residues. The CDR3 bases are TGTGCCTGGAGTAGGGGTGTAATTTCCTATGGCTACACCTTC. Its translation: CAWSRGVISYGYTF.

The CDR3 DNA is TGTGCCAGCAGCGTAGGCGGGGGCGCTCGGGTCAATGAGCAGTTCTTC. This codes for CASSVGGGARVNEQFF. The rearrangement links TRBV9 to TRBJ2-1; TRBD2 is a possible D gene (7 bases). Trimming removed 0 bases at V and 6 bases at J, with 16 bases between. Germline CDR1 is SGDLS and CDR2 is YYNGEE. The CDR3 is 16 amino acids.

The rearrangement links TRBV12-5 to TRBJ2-1; D is possibly TRBD2 (6 bases). The length of the CDR3 is 15 residues. The germline V and J ends were trimmed by 5 bases and 5 bases, with 16 bases remaining between them. CDR1 is LGHNT, CDR2 FRNRAP, per germline. DNA for the CDR3: TGTGCTAGTGGTCCCGGGACTCCCCCCGACAATGAGCAGTTCTTC. Translated: CASGPGTPPDNEQFF.

A single count supports this clone. The chain uses TRBV23-1 and TRBJ1-6; D not certain. TRBV23-1 qualifies as an ORF whose function is uncertain. The ends were cut back, 8 bases at V and 0 bases at J, with 26 bases in the middle. The CDR3 runs 20 residues. The CDR3 DNA follows: TGCGCCAGCCCCCTAATAGGCTCTGAGGTTCCTCGCTCCTATAATTCACCCCTCCACTTT. Translated: CASPLIGSEVPRSYNSPLHF.

V gene TRBV6-2 or TRBV6-3 combines with J gene TRBJ1-2, with 8 positions matching TRBD1. Looked up from germline, CDR1 is MNHEY and CDR2 is SVGEGT. V lost 6 bases, J lost 7 bases, and 10 bases stayed unmatched. This CDR3 comprises 14 residues. The CDR3 region is CASSRTGNGAGYTF. The CDR3 nucleotides read TGTGCCAGCAGCCGGACAGGGAATGGCGCTGGCTACACCTTC.

CDR3 in DNA: TGCGCCAGCAGCTTGGTTGGACTAGCGGAAGTCTACGAGCAGTACTTC. Its translation is CASSLVGLAEVYEQYF. This chain joins TRBV5-1 and TRBJ2-7, with TRBD2 identical over 10 bases. J was trimmed by 3 bases and V by 0 bases; bases with no gene match: 6. Per the germline V gene, CDR1 is SGHRS and CDR2 is YFSETQ. The CDR3 loop spans 16 amino acids.

J is TRBJ1-2 and V is TRBV4-1; D possibly corresponds to TRBD1 (5 bases). This CDR3 contains 16 residues. CDR1 is MGHRA and CDR2 is YSYEKL in the germline V gene. The germline V and J ends were trimmed by 3 bases and 4 bases, with 18 bases remaining between them. CDR3 DNA sequence: TGCGCCAGCAGCCACCGCAGGGTAGGGTATGGCTATGGCTACACCTTC. Translated, it gives CASSHRRVGYGYGYTF.

This clone has just one count. The V gene is TRBV9, the J gene TRBJ2-4, with D unresolved. CDR3 length: 13 residues. Germline V gene sequence: CDR1 SGDLS, CDR2 YYNGEE. The V and J ends lost 0 bases and 7 bases respectively, with 8 bases between them. The DNA of the CDR3 is TGTGCCAGCAGCGTAGGAGGTCTGAACATTCAGTACTTC. Translated: CASSVGGLNIQYF.

The V call is TRBV3-1 (or the pseudogene TRBV3-2), the J call TRBJ2-2; 9 bases map to TRBD2. Per germline, CDR1 LGHDT and CDR2 YNNKEL (reference sequence). The CDR3 covers 15 residues. V lost 8 bases and J lost 4; bases outside the gene matches: 8. CDR3 in DNA: TGTGCCAGCGGGCGAAATAGCGGGGGCACCGGGGAGCTGTTTTTT. It is translated as CASGRNSGGTGELFF.

The sample holds a few counts of this clone. V and J are TRBV30 and TRBJ1-4, with D maybe TRBD1 (5 bases). Germline CDR1 reads GTSNPN; CDR2 reads SVGIG (reference sequence). Trimming removed 4 bases from V and 6 bases from J, with 12 bases in between. The CDR3 is 13 residues long. The CDR3 region is CAWTPGRDEKLFF. Written as DNA, the CDR3 is TGTGCCTGGACCCCCGGCAGGGATGAAAAACTGTTTTTT.

This chain connects TRBV7-3 to TRBJ1-2; possible D gene TRBD1, 5 bases. Germline V lookup: CDR1 SGHTA, CDR2 FQGTGA. Trimming removed 1 base from V and 4 bases from J, with 16 bases in between. The CDR3 is 16 residues long. The CDR3 here is CASSLRGPTFPYGYTF. DNA for the CDR3: TGTGCCAGCAGCTTAAGGGGCCCCACCTTCCCCTATGGCTACACCTTC.